This entry lists 6 T cell receptor beta chains sequenced from one sample in a study of blood T cells in healthy people across ages. For the second PCR, which ran for about 6 to 12 cycles, a sample-barcoded 5' primer and a J-beta primer mix were used. TCRdb independently ran MiXCR on the 5' RACE reads; one entry per CDR3 protein. This table has about 800,000 distinct CDR3 sequences, 25% appearing once. These data are also associated with another study on T cells of mothers and their children.

What was sequenced was blood. The receptors stem from a boy aged 5-17 years in good health.

The genes are TRBV20-1 and TRBJ1-4; maybe TRBD1 (5 bases). This CDR3 comprises 19 residues. V lost 3 bases and J lost 0, with 23 bases in between. Germline CDR1 reads DFQATT; CDR2 reads SNEGSKA (reference sequence). Here the CDR3 reads CSASRRGQPDSATNEKLFF. The CDR3 nucleotides are TGCAGTGCTAGCCGTCGTGGACAACCAGACTCAGCAACTAATGAAAAACTGTTTTTT.

The chain joins TRBV4-1 to TRBJ2-7; D not resolved. Deletions cut 2 bases from V and 3 bases from J, with 14 bases between. Germline V gene lookup returns CDR1 MGHRA and CDR2 YSYEKL. CDR3 length: 15 residues. The CDR3 reads CASSQTLDLIYEQYF. The DNA of the CDR3 is TGCGCCAGCAGCCAAACCCTGGACCTAATCTACGAGCAGTACTTC.

This clonotype was found a few times. This chain joins TRBV7-2 and TRBJ1-1; D uncertain. The germline gives CDR1 SGHTA, CDR2 FQGNSA. CDR3 length equals 14 residues. V was trimmed by 1 base and J by 11 bases, leaving 17 bases between them. The CDR3 here is CASSLGAGSELAFF. CDR3 bases: TGTGCCAGCAGCTTAGGTGCAGGCTCAGAGTTGGCTTTCTTT.

This clonotype has just a few counts. Sequence at one end of the junction differs from germline and may be a read error. The V gene is TRBV20-1, the J gene TRBJ1-3; no clear D. The CDR3 is 15 residues long. Germline V gives CDR1 DFQATT, CDR2 SNEGSKA (reference sequence). CDR3 DNA: TGCAGTGCTAGTTCGGGGAGTTTATCTGGAAACACCATATACTTT. Amino acid sequence: CSASSGSLSGNTIYF.

The V call is TRBV5-1, the J call TRBJ2-7; TRBD1 agrees at 7 bases. Germline V gene sequence: CDR1 SGHRS, CDR2 YFSETQ. Losses at the gene ends were 7 bases for V and 0 bases for J; bases not matched to a gene: 7. The CDR3 is 14 residues long. DNA of the CDR3: TGCGCCAGCCGACAGGGCCCGAGCTCCTACGAGCAGTACTTC. Amino acid sequence: CASRQGPSSYEQYF.

This clonotype came up a few times. The chain combines TRBV11-2 with TRBJ2-1, with 9 bases identical to TRBD2. The germline CDR1 and CDR2 sequences are SGHAT and FQNNGV. The CDR3 sequence is 15 residues long. The trim removed 6 bases at V and 3 bases at J, leaving 6 bases unmatched. CDR3 sequence: CASSFIAGDYNEQFF. The CDR3 DNA follows: TGTGCCAGCAGTTTTATAGCGGGGGACTACAATGAGCAGTTCTTC.